This T cell receptor beta chain is drawn from a study of T cell clones after liver transplantation (dated by TCRdb to between 2018 and 2021). Background for the entire study: The samples were obtained from ITN030ST, a randomized trial that attempted immunosuppression withdrawal within 2 years after liver transplantation. Donor-reactive T cell clones were identified by TCRbeta sequencing following a pre-transplant mixed lymphocyte reaction and were subsequently tracked in post-transplant blood. As an antigen-independent comparator for donor-reactive sequences, third party-reactive TCRbeta sequences were also identified from pre-transplant MLRs. Three of the eight recipients were HCV-positive; the others were transplanted for non-autoimmune, non-viral indications. Until randomization at 12-24 months post-transplant, subjects were given standard immunosuppression, with no induction therapy. To count as tolerant, a recipient had to stay completely off immunosuppression for at least one year without liver enzymes climbing beyond twice the upper limit of normal. Blood samples were collected pre-transplant, pre-randomization before withdrawal, and post-randomization after either full withdrawal or failed withdrawal. Of the 8 liver transplant recipients making up the studied cohort, 3 were classified as tolerant and 5 as non-tolerant. General conclusions and limits of the study: The conclusions were preliminary, being limited by small, heterogeneous patient numbers and by non-standardized post-transplant time points. A greater decline was seen for donor-reactive sequences than for third party-reactive sequences, suggesting partial antigen-specific deletion unrelated to withdrawal success. Because allograft tissue specimens were not available, migration of donor-reactive T cells into the graft, rather than deletion, may have occurred. A significant post-transplant decrease in circulating donor-reactive CD4 TCRbeta sequences was observed in 5 of 8 subjects, irrespective of tolerance or HCV status. In two subjects, low numbers of available donor cells limited the measurable donor-reactive repertoire. After accounting for repertoire turnover, donor-reactive detection was significantly reduced in 7 of 8 subjects for CD4 and 8 of 8 for CD8.

Reading from cysteine to phenylalanine, the CDR3 counts 14 amino acids. Only the CDR3 DNA stays, 42 bases, in frame from base 1. V loses 3 bases at its end and J loses 2 bases; junction bases beyond the gene matches: 3. The germline V gene provides CDR1 MDHEN and CDR2 SYDVKM. Using immunoSEQ, frozen genomic DNA was subjected to high-throughput TCRbeta CDR3 sequencing, a process that included PCR amplification, mapping, bias correction and internal controls. The source study handled its data this way. Only productive rearrangements were retained, and each unique TCRbeta sequence was defined by its CDR3 nucleotide sequence together with its V and J gene. Donor-reactive sequences required at least 5-fold expansion in CFSE-low cells versus unstimulated pre-transplant cells and at least 0.01% frequency. To ensure at least 90% detection power, minimum frequency thresholds were set for each subject based on that subject's lowest-template unstimulated sample. Repertoire turnover was measured by Jensen-Shannon divergence between the top 1000 TCRbeta sequences post- and pre-transplant. Changes in detection of donor-reactive sequences were assessed with two-sided Fisher's exact tests. TCRdb took over this immuneACCESS table, retaining in-frame rearrangements with V and J assigned. Such tables are incomplete; in checked studies, under half of the missing clones stem from an unresolved V gene, and the remainder is unexplained. Clone size and the V and J calls come from that table; the DNA yielded D and trimming. The sample profile shows 90,000 to 120,000 clones; roughly four fifths of them were found once. The biggest ten clones account for about 1% of the sample.

The time point label on this specimen signifies: pre-transplant. Unstimulated PBMCs, after thawing, were stained for CD3, CD4 and CD8 and then FACS-sorted into CD3+CD4+ and CD3+CD8+ populations. All 8 studied subjects were randomized to withdrawal of immunosuppression. The Qiagen DNeasy Blood and Tissue Kit was used to isolate genomic DNA. Of note for this clone: Its target antigen remains unknown. No clone much larger than this one lies a single base away; base qualities are absent.

Specimen: CD4+ T cells from blood, collected before liver transplant. The receptor was derived from a human donor who received a liver transplant. Recombination joined TRBV28 with TRBJ1-2, with TRBD1 identical over 7 junction bases. The bases read TGTGCCAGCAGTTTCGGGACAGCGAACTATGGCTACACCTTC. It translates to CASSFGTANYGYTF.